A single sample is the source of the 32 T cell receptor beta chains below, sequenced in a study of shared clonotypes between healthy human individuals. CD45RO-negative cells were positively selected for CCR7, leaving out terminally differentiated effector memory CD45RA+ cells. Method: immunoSEQ multiplex PCR; TCRdb's copy keeps in-frame clones and lacks some. Of roughly 570,000 clones in the sample, roughly 98% were seen once. The sample consisted of naive CD8+ T cells sorted from blood. The receptors were sampled from a man in his thirties or forties in good health.

The chain is built from TRBV27 and TRBJ2-3, with 13 bases lining up with TRBD2. Germline-derived CDR1 and CDR2 are MNHEY and SMNVEV (reference sequence). The junction had 6 bases not matched to a gene; V was cut back by 5 bases and J by 4 bases. CDR3 length: 16 residues. CDR3 nucleotide sequence: TGTGCCAGCAGTCCCGGGACTAGCGGGATTGCAGATACGCAGTATTTT. Protein: CASSPGTSGIADTQYF.

V usage is TRBV19 and J usage is TRBJ2-2; tentatively, D is TRBD1 (6 bases). Germline CDR1 is LNHDA and CDR2 is SQIVND (reference sequence). V lost 6 bases, J lost 1 base, and 9 bases lay in between. There are 14 residues in the CDR3. CDR3 amino acids: CASRGTQNTGELFF. The CDR3 nucleotides read TGTGCCAGTAGAGGGACACAGAACACCGGGGAGCTGTTTTTT.

As concerns this clone: The sample has other DNA sequences that encode this CDR3 too. V gene TRBV7-2 combines with J gene TRBJ2-7; a weak D match, TRBD2 (6 bases). Trimming took 3 bases from V and 2 from J, leaving 11 bases between them. The length of the CDR3 is 14 residues. The V gene's germline CDR1 is SGHTA and CDR2 FQGNSA. This CDR3 is CASSFSGSTYEQYF. CDR3 sequence (DNA): TGTGCCAGCAGCTTTAGCGGTTCTACCTACGAGCAGTACTTC. The full variable domain, completed using reference TRBV7-2 and TRBJ2-7, is GAGVSQSPSNKVTEKGKDVELRCDPISGHTALYWYRQSLGQGLEFLIYFQGNSAPDKSGLPSDRFSAERTGGSVSTLTIQRTQQEDSAVYLCASSFSGSTYEQYFGPGTRLTVT.

This clone came up once. The rearrangement joins TRBV2 to TRBJ2-5, with 12 bases that match TRBD1. The germline V gene has CDR1 SNHLY and CDR2 FYNNEI. The V and J ends lost 5 bases and 4 bases, in that order; junction bases with no gene match: 5. This CDR3 has 15 residues. This CDR3 is CASSRRDRGLETQYF. The CDR3 nucleotides read TGTGCCAGCAGTCGACGGGACAGGGGGCTAGAGACCCAGTACTTC.

This chain connects TRBV18 to TRBJ1-1; possible D gene TRBD1, 5 bases. V lost 2 bases, J lost 5 bases, and 12 bases lay in between. CDR3 size: 14 residues. Germline V lookup: CDR1 KGHSH, CDR2 LQKENI. The CDR3 DNA reads as TGTGCCAGCTCACCAGCAGGGAGACAAACTGAAGCTTTCTTT. Protein product: CASSPAGRQTEAFF.

The genes are TRBV7-9 and TRBJ1-4; tentatively, D is TRBD1 (5 bases). The V end was cut by 5 bases, the J end by 14 bases, with 21 bases between. CDR1 and CDR2 from the germline V gene are SEHNR and FQNEAQ (reference sequence). This CDR3 has 14 amino acids. CDR3 region: CASSGGPIYQELFF. The CDR3 nucleotides read TGTGCCAGCAGCGGGGGACCGATCTACCAAGAGCTGTTTTTT.

The rearrangement joins TRBV5-5 to TRBJ2-7; D is unclear. The ends were cut back, 1 base at V and 0 bases at J, with 8 bases in the middle. CDR1 is SGHKS and CDR2 is YYEKEE in the germline V gene (reference sequence). CDR3 length: 14 residues. CDR3 bases: TGTGCCAGCAGCTTGCTTTGGAGCTCCTACGAGCAGTACTTC. Encoded protein: CASSLLWSSYEQYF.

This chain uses TRBV10-3 with TRBJ2-7, with 7 bases that match TRBD1. J was trimmed by 4 bases and V by 6 bases; bases with no gene match: 3. CDR1 is ENHRY, CDR2 SYGVKD, per germline. CDR3 size: 12 residues. This CDR3 is CAISDRVYEQYF. Written as DNA, the CDR3 is TGTGCCATCAGCGACAGGGTTTACGAGCAGTACTTC.

The gene calls are TRBV7-2 and TRBJ2-7, with D uncertain. With 5 bases removed from V and 5 bases from J, the gap between germline ends came to 10 bases. The CDR3 totals 12 residues. Germline V gives CDR1 SGHTA, CDR2 FQGNSA. The CDR3 region has the DNA TGTGCCAGCAGCCCCCTTTTGCACGAGCAGTACTTC. Protein sequence: CASSPLLHEQYF.

This clone was seen just once. V and J are TRBV11-2 and TRBJ1-1; possibly TRBD1 for D (5 bases). CDR1 SGHAT and CDR2 FQNNGV come from the germline V gene. The CDR3 has 14 residues. Between the trimmed V and J ends, which lost 4 bases and 1 base, there was a span of 10 bases. The CDR3 region has the DNA TGTGCCAGCAGCTGGGACGGACCGAACACTGAAGCTTTCTTT. This gives the protein CASSWDGPNTEAFF. Full variable domain (remainder filled in from reference TRBV11-2 and TRBJ1-1): EAGVAQSPRYKIIEKRQSVAFWCNPISGHATLYWYQQILGQGPKLLIQFQNNGVVDDSQLPKDRFSAERLKGVDSTLKIQPAKLEDSAVYLCASSWDGPNTEAFFGQGTRLTVV.

The rearrangement links TRBV29-1 to TRBJ2-7, with D unresolved. This CDR3 has 13 amino acids. V lost 4 bases and J 5 bases, leaving 15 bases between the germline ends. Germline V gives CDR1 SQVTM, CDR2 ANQGSEA. Here the CDR3 reads CSVVGSAGDEQYF. CDR3 bases: TGCAGCGTTGTAGGGTCAGCAGGTGACGAGCAGTACTTC.

The V gene is TRBV11-2, the J gene TRBJ2-7, with 8 bases identical to TRBD1. This CDR3 has 14 amino acids. In germline, CDR1 is SGHAT, CDR2 FQNNGV. Germline trimming cut 4 bases from V and 4 bases from J; bases unmatched to any gene: 6. CDR3 residues: CASSYGQGRYEQYF. CDR3 nucleotide sequence: TGTGCCAGCAGCTACGGACAGGGTAGATACGAGCAGTACTTC. Together with reference TRBV11-2 and TRBJ2-7, the CDR3 gives the full variable domain: EAGVAQSPRYKIIEKRQSVAFWCNPISGHATLYWYQQILGQGPKLLIQFQNNGVVDDSQLPKDRFSAERLKGVDSTLKIQPAKLEDSAVYLCASSYGQGRYEQYFGPGTRLTVT.

The chain uses TRBV11-1 and TRBJ2-7; 13 positions match TRBD2. The CDR3 runs 17 residues. Losses at the gene ends were 5 bases for V and 6 bases for J; bases not matched to a gene: 13. Germline CDR1 is SGHAT and CDR2 is FQDESV (reference sequence). CDR3 DNA sequence: TGTGCCAGCAGCCATAACCCGGGACTAGCGGGAAGTGGCGAGCAGTACTTC. Translation: CASSHNPGLAGSGEQYF.

The rearrangement links TRBV29-1 to TRBJ2-7; 10 bases align to TRBD1. The J segment lost 2 bases and the V segment lost 2 bases, leaving 6 bases of the junction unmatched. This CDR3 region has 15 residues. The germline V gene encodes CDR1 SQVTM and CDR2 ANQGSEA. The DNA of the CDR3 is TGCAGCGTTGAATGGAGACAGGGGGCCGCCTACGAGCAGTACTTC. It is translated as CSVEWRQGAAYEQYF.

V and J are TRBV2 and TRBJ2-3; no reliable D call. The V and J ends lost 4 bases and 0 bases respectively, with 14 bases between them. Germline V gene sequence: CDR1 SNHLY, CDR2 FYNNEI. The CDR3 consists of 16 residues. This CDR3 is CASSGDSKGSTDTQYF. The CDR3 DNA reads TGTGCCAGCAGTGGTGATAGCAAGGGTAGCACAGATACGCAGTATTTT.

This chain links TRBV5-4 with TRBJ1-1; no definite D call. This CDR3 has 15 residues. V was trimmed by 0 bases and J by 8 bases, leaving 17 bases between them. Germline V gene lookup returns CDR1 SGHNT and CDR2 YYREEE (reference sequence). The CDR3 protein is CASSLDGQVTEEAFF. The CDR3 DNA sequence: TGTGCCAGCAGCTTGGATGGTCAGGTTACGGAGGAAGCTTTCTTT.

The CDR3 here is CASSQDRFSGTGELFF. Here the CDR3 DNA reads TGCGCCAGCAGCCAAGATAGGTTCAGCGGGACCGGGGAGCTGTTTTTT. This chain uses TRBV4-3 with TRBJ2-2; possible D gene TRBD2, 6 bases. The CDR3 contains 16 residues. The V gene's germline CDR1 is LGHNA and CDR2 YSLEER. Between the trimmed V and J ends, which lost 0 bases and 5 bases, there was a span of 13 bases.

This rearrangement joins TRBV9 to TRBJ1-4; D perhaps matches TRBD1 (6 bases). Trimming took off 4 bases at V and 6 bases at J, with 13 bases between the two ends. The CDR3 loop spans 14 amino acids. The V gene's germline CDR1 is SGDLS and CDR2 YYNGEE. CDR3 amino acids: CASSSRQEDEKLFF. The CDR3, as DNA: TGTGCCAGCAGCTCACGACAGGAGGATGAAAAACTGTTTTTT. The full variable domain, rest sourced from reference TRBV9 and TRBJ1-4, is DSGVTQTPKHLITATGQRVTLRCSPRSGDLSVYWYQQSLDQGLQFLIQYYNGEERAKGNILERFSAQQFPDLHSELNLSSLELGDSALYFCASSSRQEDEKLFFGSGTQLSVL.

The rearrangement links TRBV15 to TRBJ2-1, with D possibly called TRBD1 or TRBD2 (6 bases each). The V end lost 5 bases, the J end lost 8 bases, and 28 bases lay between the germline ends. The CDR3 loop spans 18 amino acids. CDR1 LNHNV and CDR2 YYDKDF come from the germline V gene (reference sequence). CDR3 bases: TGTGCCACCAGCCCTAGGCTCGTCGGGGGCTTTGAGAGGGATGAGCAGTTCTTC. Residues: CATSPRLVGGFERDEQFF.

J is TRBJ2-3 and V is TRBV4-3, with D perhaps matching TRBD2 (5 bases). The CDR3 has 17 amino acids. V shed 0 bases and J shed 2 bases, with 15 bases lying between them. Per germline, CDR1 LGHNA and CDR2 YSLEER. The CDR3, as DNA: TGCGCCAGCAGCCAAGATCGAATAGCGACCATCACAGATACGCAGTATTTT. As protein: CASSQDRIATITDTQYF.

V and J are TRBV7-6 and TRBJ2-3; no firm D call. This CDR3 contains 13 residues. V dropped 2 bases and J dropped 5 bases, with 8 bases sitting between them. CDR1 is SGHVS and CDR2 is FNYEAQ in the germline V gene. The CDR3 DNA reads as TGTGCCAGCAGCTTAAACCTCGGAGATACGCAGTATTTT. Protein: CASSLNLGDTQYF.

About this clone: The identical CDR3 is also encoded by other nucleotide sequences in the sample. The chain recombines TRBV5-1 with TRBJ2-3; 8 nucleotides agree with TRBD1. Germline CDR1 is SGHRS and CDR2 is YFSETQ. The CDR3 is 15 amino acids. The trim removed 3 bases at V and 0 bases at J, leaving 3 bases unmatched. The CDR3 DNA follows: TGCGCCAGCAGCTGGACAGGGAGAAGCACAGATACGCAGTATTTT. Translated: CASSWTGRSTDTQYF.

The chain links TRBV27 to TRBJ2-7, with 16 nucleotides matching TRBD2. Trimming cost V 0 bases and J 5 bases; bases outside gene matches: 4. The CDR3 is 17 amino acids. Germline V gene sequence: CDR1 MNHEY, CDR2 SMNVEV (reference sequence). The CDR3 nucleotides are TGTGCCAGCAGTTTATCGGGGACTAGCGGGAGGGCCCACGAGCAGTACTTC. It specifies CASSLSGTSGRAHEQYF.

About this clone: This CDR3 is also generated by other DNA sequences in the sample. The rearrangement links TRBV27 to TRBJ2-7; tentative D call: TRBD1 (5 bases). This CDR3 region has 13 residues. The V end was cut by 8 bases, the J end by 1 base, with 12 bases between. Germline CDR1 reads MNHEY; CDR2 reads SMNVEV (reference sequence). The CDR3 sequence is CASSFQGSYEQYF. CDR3 coding DNA: TGTGCCAGCTCCTTCCAGGGTTCCTACGAGCAGTACTTC.

The rearrangement uses TRBV2 and TRBJ2-7; 7 bases map to TRBD1. The CDR3 consists of 15 residues. J was trimmed by 1 base and V by 0 bases; bases with no gene match: 3. Germline lookup yields CDR1 SNHLY and CDR2 FYNNEI. As DNA, the CDR3 is TGTGCCAGCAGTGAAGCACCGGGACAGTCCTACGAGCAGTACTTC. Translating gives CASSEAPGQSYEQYF. Full variable domain (outside the CDR3, taken from reference TRBV2 and TRBJ2-7): EPEVTQTPSHQVTQMGQEVILRCVPISNHLYFYWYRQILGQKVEFLVSFYNNEISEKSEIFDDQFSVERPDGSNFTLKIRSTKLEDSAMYFCASSEAPGQSYEQYFGPGTRLTVT.

The rearrangement uses TRBV4-3 and TRBJ1-4; TRBD1 agrees at 7 bases. The V gene end was trimmed by 4 bases and the J gene end by 13 bases; junction bases not matched to a gene: 9. The CDR3 totals 13 residues. The germline V gene has CDR1 LGHNA and CDR2 YSLEER. The CDR3 spells CASSPGGTSRLFF. DNA of the CDR3: TGCGCCAGCAGCCCAGGGGGGACGAGTCGACTGTTTTTT.

This clone was observed once. This chain joins TRBV7-9 and TRBJ2-3; TRBD1 agrees at 8 bases. From germline, CDR1 is SEHNR and CDR2 FQNEAQ (reference sequence). The CDR3 has 16 amino acids. V lost 5 bases to trimming and J lost 5 bases; unmatched junction nucleotides: 12. CDR3 in DNA: TGTGCCAGCAGCACGGAGACAGGGGCAGTGAGAGATACGCAGTATTTT. Its translation: CASSTETGAVRDTQYF.

As for this clone: Other nucleotide sequences in the sample specify the same CDR3. The V call is TRBV9, the J call TRBJ2-1; 7 nucleotides match TRBD1. CDR1 and CDR2 (germline): SGDLS, YYNGEE. The trim removed 2 bases at V and 1 base at J, leaving 3 bases unmatched. The CDR3 has 15 residues. In nucleotides, the CDR3 is TGTGCCAGCAGCGTGGGACAGTCATCCTACAATGAGCAGTTCTTC. Its protein is CASSVGQSSYNEQFF.

The chain links TRBV2 to TRBJ2-7; TRBD2 might be the D (5 bases). The CDR3 spans 13 residues. Germline V gives CDR1 SNHLY, CDR2 FYNNEI. The V end lost 9 bases, the J end lost 2 bases, and 14 bases lay between the germline ends. In DNA form, the CDR3 reads TGTGCCAGGTCGCGCCGGGGAACCTACGAGCAGTACTTC. It encodes CARSRRGTYEQYF.

V and J are TRBV11-2 and TRBJ2-7, with no clear D. This CDR3 contains 15 residues. Germline V gives CDR1 SGHAT, CDR2 FQNNGV. Trimming pared 7 bases from V and 3 bases from J, leaving 19 bases between. CDR3 loop: CASTTPSRSSYEQYF. The CDR3 bases are TGTGCCAGCACCACGCCCTCACGCAGTAGCTACGAGCAGTACTTC.

In nucleotides, the CDR3 is TGTGCCAGCAGCTTGGTGGACCCCAACACTGAAGCTTTCTTT. Encoded protein: CASSLVDPNTEAFF. The rearrangement uses TRBV5-4 and TRBJ1-1; D remains unclear. The CDR3 runs to 14 residues. V gave up 0 bases and J gave up 2 bases, with 8 bases separating them. Germline CDR1 and CDR2: SGHNT and YYREEE (reference sequence).

CDR3 protein: CASSFQGGIYEQYF. In nucleotides, the CDR3 is TGTGCCAGCAGCTTCCAGGGGGGTATCTACGAGCAGTACTTC. The chain joins TRBV7-2 to TRBJ2-7, with D perhaps TRBD1 (7 bases). The CDR3 contains 14 residues. Per the germline V gene, CDR1 is SGHTA and CDR2 is FQGNSA. Trimming removed 3 bases at V and 3 bases at J, with 12 bases between.